The source of this T cell receptor beta chain is a study of blood T cell repertoires in COVID-19. About the research overall: COVID-19 samples from acute and convalescent phases originated in the United States, Italy and Spain.

Clinical histories supplied by participants themselves formed the basis of cohort assignment. The method was immunoSEQ multiplex PCR; TCRdb's version includes in-frame clones alone and lacks a portion of them. This sample carries some 240,000 clones, roughly 85% of them seen once, and the ten largest clones take about 6.2%. CDR1 and CDR2 (germline): MNHEY, SVGEGT. CDR3 size: 18 residues. V was cut by 1 base and J by 0 bases, with 16 bases left in between. This receptor was obtained from a woman between 45 and 65 years old who had been exposed to COVID-19. Sequencing was carried out using PBMCs or T cells enriched from blood (not recorded which). The V gene is TRBV6-2 or TRBV6-3, the J gene TRBJ1-5; perhaps TRBD1 as D (6 bases). The CDR3 is CASSYLIGTKNSNQPQHF. Written as DNA, the CDR3 is TGTGCCAGCAGTTACTTGATCGGGACAAAAAATAGCAATCAGCCCCAGCATTTT.